This T cell receptor (beta chain) is from a study of blood T cell repertoires in COVID-19. CDR3 size: 17 residues. The ends were cut back, 0 bases at V and 0 bases at J, with 13 bases in the middle. CDR1 is SGHRS and CDR2 is YFSETQ in the germline V gene. Sequenced by immunoSEQ multiplex PCR; TCRdb stores in-frame clones only, minus some. Here the sample spans tens of thousands of clones, around 84% being singletons. The V and J genes are TRBV5-1 and TRBJ2-1; tentatively, D is TRBD2 (5 bases). The clonotype originates from a man in his fifties with active COVID-19. The sequenced sample was peripheral blood. The CDR3 region has the DNA TGCGCCAGCAGCTTGGGCCCTATCACTAGCTCCTACAATGAGCAGTTCTTC. The encoded protein is CASSLGPITSSYNEQFF. Supplemented by reference TRBV5-1 and TRBJ2-1, the full variable domain reads KAGVTQTPRYLIKTRGQQVTLSCSPISGHRSVSWYQQTPGQGLQFLFEYFSETQRNKGNFPGRFSGRQFSNSRSEMNVSTLELGDSALYLCASSLGPITSSYNEQFFGPGTRLTVL.